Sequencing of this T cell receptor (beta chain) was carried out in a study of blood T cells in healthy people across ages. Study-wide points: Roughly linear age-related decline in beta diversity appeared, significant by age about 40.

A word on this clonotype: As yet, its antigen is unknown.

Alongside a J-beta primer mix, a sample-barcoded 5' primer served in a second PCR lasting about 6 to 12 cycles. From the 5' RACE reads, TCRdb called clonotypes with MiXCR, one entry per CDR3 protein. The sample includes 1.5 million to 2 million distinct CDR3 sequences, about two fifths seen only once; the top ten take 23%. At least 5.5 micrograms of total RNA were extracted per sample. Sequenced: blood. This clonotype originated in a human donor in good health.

The CDR3 DNA sequence: TGCAGTGCTAGGGAGGAAACAGATACGCAGTATTTT. It is translated as CSAREETDTQYF. The chain couples TRBV20-1 to TRBJ2-3; the D gene is possibly TRBD2 (5 bases). Germline V gives CDR1 DFQATT, CDR2 SNEGSKA (reference sequence). The CDR3 totals 12 residues. V lost 3 bases and J 3 bases, leaving 7 bases between the germline ends.